The 15 T cell receptor beta chains below were found in one sample sequenced in a study of control samples from healthy donors and cancer patients. Only in-frame clones appear in the TCRdb table, and some are missing; sequencing was by immunoSEQ multiplex PCR. The sample records tens of thousands of clones, around 92% being singletons. The specimen was PBMCs. These receptors all stem from a man aged 50-60 years with lung cancer.

V and J are TRBV7-9 and TRBJ2-2; TRBD2 agrees at 7 bases. The CDR3 covers 14 residues. J lost 11 bases, V lost 6 bases, and 12 bases had no gene match. Germline V lookup: CDR1 SEHNR, CDR2 FQNEAQ (reference sequence). CDR3 sequence reads: CASSKTGGPSELFF. CDR3 bases: TGTGCCAGCAGTAAAACGGGGGGACCCTCAGAGCTGTTTTTT.

The rearrangement uses TRBV5-1 and TRBJ2-5; the match to TRBD1 covers 9 bases. Germline V gives CDR1 SGHRS, CDR2 YFSETQ. V lost 2 bases, J lost 2 bases, and 4 bases stayed unmatched. The CDR3 spans 15 residues. As DNA, the CDR3 is TGCGCCAGCAGCTTAGGGACAGGGCCTCAAGAGACCCAGTACTTC. Its translation: CASSLGTGPQETQYF.

The rearrangement links TRBV6-5 to TRBJ2-7, with 7 bases aligning to TRBD1. Germline loops: CDR1 MNHEY, CDR2 SVGAGI. The CDR3 covers 11 residues. Trimming cost V 5 bases and J 9 bases; bases outside gene matches: 4. As DNA, the CDR3 is TGTGCCAGCAGTAGGGACAGCTGGCAGTACTTC. It codes for CASSRDSWQYF.

The chain uses TRBV2 and TRBJ2-5; 10 positions match TRBD2. The CDR3 loop spans 15 amino acids. Germline V gene lookup returns CDR1 SNHLY and CDR2 FYNNEI. V lost 1 base to trimming and J lost 4 bases; unmatched junction nucleotides: 3. DNA of the CDR3: TGTGCCAGCAGTGAAGTAGCGGGGGGTGGAGAGACCCAGTACTTC. Translation gives CASSEVAGGGETQYF.

This chain connects TRBV5-1 to TRBJ2-7; TRBD1 is a possible D gene (5 bases). The CDR3 length is 14 residues. Per the germline V gene, CDR1 is SGHRS and CDR2 is YFSETQ. With 3 bases removed from V and 0 bases from J, the gap between germline ends came to 10 bases. CDR3: CASSYDRSSYEQYF. CDR3 in DNA: TGCGCCAGCAGCTATGACAGAAGCTCCTACGAGCAGTACTTC.

The rearrangement links TRBV5-1 to TRBJ2-6; D is unresolved. Per germline, CDR1 SGHRS and CDR2 YFSETQ. This CDR3 region has 16 residues. Trimming cost V 0 bases and J 0 bases, with 7 bases left between them. The CDR3 region has the DNA TGCGCCAGCAGCTTGGTTATGGGCTCTGGGGCCAACGTCCTGACTTTC. Its translation: CASSLVMGSGANVLTF.

The chain has TRBV3-1 (or the pseudogene TRBV3-2) and TRBJ1-2; D gene unclear. V lost 1 base to trimming and J lost 8 bases, with 14 bases between them. The CDR3 has 14 amino acids. In germline, CDR1 is LGHDT, CDR2 YNNKEL (reference sequence). CDR3 sequence reads: CASSQGQAGRGYTF. CDR3 coding DNA: TGTGCCAGCAGCCAAGGCCAGGCTGGAAGGGGCTACACCTTC.

The chain combines TRBV6-5 with TRBJ2-3; 7 bases line up with TRBD2. J was trimmed by 5 bases and V by 2 bases; bases with no gene match: 7. The CDR3 runs 15 residues. In germline, CDR1 is MNHEY, CDR2 SVGAGI. DNA of the CDR3: TGTGCCAGCAGTTACGGGGGGGGGACTGGAGATACGCAGTATTTT. This sequence encodes CASSYGGGTGDTQYF.

The J gene is TRBJ1-2, the V gene TRBV28; no reliable D call. The CDR3 loop spans 14 amino acids. Germline CDR1 MDHEN, CDR2 SYDVKM. Trimming removed 5 bases from V and 0 bases from J, with 10 bases in between. The CDR3 sequence is CASSLGTANYGYTF. As DNA, the CDR3 is TGTGCCAGCAGTCTCGGAACAGCTAACTATGGCTACACCTTC.

The chain recombines TRBV5-1 with TRBJ2-3; D is perhaps TRBD2 (5 bases). Germline V lookup: CDR1 SGHRS, CDR2 YFSETQ. This CDR3 has 13 residues. The ends were cut back, 4 bases at V and 2 bases at J, with 8 bases in the middle. The CDR3 sequence: CASSVDYTDTQYF. CDR3 sequence (DNA): TGCGCCAGCAGCGTCGACTACACAGATACGCAGTATTTT. The whole variable domain, filled in from reference TRBV5-1 and TRBJ2-3, reads KAGVTQTPRYLIKTRGQQVTLSCSPISGHRSVSWYQQTPGQGLQFLFEYFSETQRNKGNFPGRFSGRQFSNSRSEMNVSTLELGDSALYLCASSVDYTDTQYFGPGTRLTVL.

V is TRBV5-1 and J is TRBJ1-3; D might be TRBD1 (6 bases). From germline, CDR1 is SGHRS and CDR2 YFSETQ. This CDR3 spans 16 amino acids. Trimming took off 1 base at V and 4 bases at J, with 15 bases between the two ends. The CDR3 nucleotides read TGCGCCAGCAGCTTGTCCGCAGGGGCCTCGGGAAACACCATATATTTT. This gives the protein CASSLSAGASGNTIYF.

The chain joins TRBV25-1 to TRBJ1-2; D gene ambiguous. The CDR3 spans 13 residues. Deletions cut 0 bases from V and 8 bases from J, with 10 bases between. Germline V gene sequence: CDR1 MGHDK, CDR2 SYGVNS. The CDR3 DNA follows: TGTGCCAGCAGTGAATATAAGGAGGGAGGCTACACCTTC. Translating gives CASSEYKEGGYTF.

The chain links TRBV6-5 to TRBJ1-1, with a weak D call TRBD1 (5 bases). CDR1 is MNHEY and CDR2 is SVGAGI in the germline V gene. This CDR3 spans 15 amino acids. V was cut by 0 bases and J by 1 base, with 9 bases left in between. The CDR3 bases are TGTGCCAGCAGTTACTCTCAGGGAAAGAACACTGAAGCTTTCTTT. Encoded protein: CASSYSQGKNTEAFF.

The genes are TRBV4-3 and TRBJ2-7; D unclear. The CDR3 totals 20 residues. Germline V CDR1 and CDR2: LGHNA, YSLEER. The V end lost 1 base, the J end lost 2 bases, and 27 bases lay between the germline ends. The CDR3 DNA reads as TGCGCCAGCAGCCAAGGTGCCGTCTACCCCCTGAACCGAGCTCCCTACGAGCAGTACTTC. This encodes CASSQGAVYPLNRAPYEQYF.

This sequence joins TRBV5-4 and TRBJ1-1, with D perhaps matching TRBD1 (6 bases). The CDR3 runs 15 residues. Trimming removed 3 bases at V and 1 base at J, with 13 bases between. Germline V lookup: CDR1 SGHNT, CDR2 YYREEE (reference sequence). The CDR3 DNA follows: TGTGCCAGCAGCTCAACCCAACAGGGGAACACTGAAGCTTTCTTT. This translates into CASSSTQQGNTEAFF.